This T cell receptor (beta chain) was profiled in a study of blood T cell repertoires in COVID-19. Here immunoSEQ multiplex PCR was the method, and the copy in TCRdb shows in-frame clones only, minus some. Of approximately 200,000 clones detected, over 80% appear once; the ten largest clones hold 4.5% to 5.5%. The source material was peripheral blood. The sequence came from a woman in her twenties or thirties with acute or convalescent COVID-19.

CDR3 DNA sequence: TGTGCCAGCAGCTTAATATTCAGAAACACCGGGGAGCTGTTTTTT. Translation: CASSLIFRNTGELFF. This chain links TRBV11-1 with TRBJ2-2; D not resolved. The CDR3 runs to 15 residues. The V gene's germline CDR1 is SGHAT and CDR2 FQDESV (reference sequence). The V and J ends lost 2 bases and 2 bases respectively, with 9 bases between them.